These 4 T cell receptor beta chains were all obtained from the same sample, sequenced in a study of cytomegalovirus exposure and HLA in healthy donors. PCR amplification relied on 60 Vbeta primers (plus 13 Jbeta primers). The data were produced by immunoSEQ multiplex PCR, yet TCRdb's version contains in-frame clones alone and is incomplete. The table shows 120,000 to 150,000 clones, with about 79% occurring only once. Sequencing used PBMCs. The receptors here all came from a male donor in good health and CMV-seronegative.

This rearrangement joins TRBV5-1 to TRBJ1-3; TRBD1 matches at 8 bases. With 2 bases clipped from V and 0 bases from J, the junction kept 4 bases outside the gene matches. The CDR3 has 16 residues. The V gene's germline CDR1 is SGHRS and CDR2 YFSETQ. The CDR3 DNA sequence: TGCGCCAGCAGCTTTGGGGACAGGAGCTCTGGAAACACCATATATTTT. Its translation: CASSFGDRSSGNTIYF.

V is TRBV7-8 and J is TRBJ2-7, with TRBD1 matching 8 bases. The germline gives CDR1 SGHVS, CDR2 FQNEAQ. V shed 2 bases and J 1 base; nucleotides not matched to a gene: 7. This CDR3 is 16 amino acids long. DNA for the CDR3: TGTGCCAGCAGCTTAAGTGGCCAGGGGGCTTCCTACGAGCAGTACTTC. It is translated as CASSLSGQGASYEQYF.

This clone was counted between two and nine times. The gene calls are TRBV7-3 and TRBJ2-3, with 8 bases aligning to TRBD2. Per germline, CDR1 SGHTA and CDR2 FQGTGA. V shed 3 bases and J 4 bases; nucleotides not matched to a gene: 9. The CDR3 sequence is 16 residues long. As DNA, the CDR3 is TGTGCCAGCAGCTTGAACGGGGGGGCCGTGGCAGATACGCAGTATTTT. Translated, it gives CASSLNGGAVADTQYF.

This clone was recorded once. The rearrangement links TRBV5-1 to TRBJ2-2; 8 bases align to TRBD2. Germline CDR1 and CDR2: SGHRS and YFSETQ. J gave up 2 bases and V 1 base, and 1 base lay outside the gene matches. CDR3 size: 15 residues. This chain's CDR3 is CASSLSGGNTGELFF. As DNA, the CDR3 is TGCGCCAGCAGCTTGAGCGGGGGTAACACCGGGGAGCTGTTTTTT.